The entry below describes one TCR beta chain. This record belongs to a study of CD8+CD57+ T cells in acquired aplastic anemia. There are 12 residues in the CDR3. The V end lost 3 bases, the J end lost 8 bases, and 7 bases lay between the germline ends. CDR1 is LNHNV and CDR2 is YYDKDF in the germline V gene (reference sequence). Patients picked for sequencing had shown CD8+CD57+ cell expansion detected by flow cytometry. Genomic DNA constituted the template upon which TCR beta VDJ and CDR3 profiling was performed. TCRdb reanalysed the reads using MiXCR and keeps one entry per CDR3 protein. The sample lists over 150,000 distinct CDR3 sequences, approximately 52% seen once, with 9.5% to 15% in the top ten.

The TCR was taken from a human donor with aplastic anemia. The chain links TRBV15 to TRBJ2-2; a weak D match, TRBD1 (6 bases). Input material: sorted CD4+, CD8+, or CD8+CD57+ T cells (not recorded which) from PBMCs. The CDR3 DNA reads as TGTGCCACCAGCAGTGGGACAGGGGAGCTGTTTTTT. Encoded protein: CATSSGTGELFF.